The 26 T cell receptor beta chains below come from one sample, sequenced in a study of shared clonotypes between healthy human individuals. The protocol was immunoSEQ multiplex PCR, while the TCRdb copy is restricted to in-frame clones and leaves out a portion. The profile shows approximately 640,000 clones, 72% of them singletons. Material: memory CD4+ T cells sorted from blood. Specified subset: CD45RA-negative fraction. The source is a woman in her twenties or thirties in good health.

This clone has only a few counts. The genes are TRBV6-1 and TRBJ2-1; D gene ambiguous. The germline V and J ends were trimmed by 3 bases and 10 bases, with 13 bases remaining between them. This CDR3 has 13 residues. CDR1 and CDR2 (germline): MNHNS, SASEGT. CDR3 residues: CASSDPATGEQFF. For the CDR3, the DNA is TGTGCCAGCAGTGACCCCGCCACTGGGGAGCAGTTCTTC.

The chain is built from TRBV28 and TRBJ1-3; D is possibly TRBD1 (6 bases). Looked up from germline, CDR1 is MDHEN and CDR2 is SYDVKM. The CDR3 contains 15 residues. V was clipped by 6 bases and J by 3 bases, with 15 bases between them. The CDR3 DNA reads TGTGCCAGCAGAGGGGGGGGAACTCTTGGAAACACCATATATTTT. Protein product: CASRGGGTLGNTIYF.

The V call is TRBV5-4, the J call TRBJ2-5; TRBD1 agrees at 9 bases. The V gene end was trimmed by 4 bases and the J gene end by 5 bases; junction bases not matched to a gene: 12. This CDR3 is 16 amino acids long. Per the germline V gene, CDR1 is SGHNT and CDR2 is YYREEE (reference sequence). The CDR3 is CASSGEGQGFVETQYF. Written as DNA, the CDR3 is TGTGCCAGCAGCGGAGAAGGACAGGGGTTTGTCGAGACCCAGTACTTC. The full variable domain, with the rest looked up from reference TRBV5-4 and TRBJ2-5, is ETGVTQSPTHLIKTRGQQVTLRCSSQSGHNTVSWYQQALGQGPQFIFQYYREEENGRGNFPPRFSGLQFPNYSSELNVNALELDDSALYLCASSGEGQGFVETQYFGPGTRLLVL.

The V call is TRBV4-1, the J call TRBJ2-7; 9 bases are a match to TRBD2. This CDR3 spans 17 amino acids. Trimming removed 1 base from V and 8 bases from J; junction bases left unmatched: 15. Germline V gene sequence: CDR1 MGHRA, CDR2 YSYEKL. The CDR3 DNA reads TGCGCCAGCAGCCAAGGGGGTAGGACTAGCGATCCCTTGAAGCAGTACTTC. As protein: CASSQGGRTSDPLKQYF.

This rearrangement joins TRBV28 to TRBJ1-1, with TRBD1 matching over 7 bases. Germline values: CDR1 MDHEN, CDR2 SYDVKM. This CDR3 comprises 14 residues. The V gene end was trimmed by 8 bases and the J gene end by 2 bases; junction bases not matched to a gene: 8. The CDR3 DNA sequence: TGTGCCAGCGTCAGGGGGGGAAGAAACACTGAAGCTTTCTTT. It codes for CASVRGGRNTEAFF.

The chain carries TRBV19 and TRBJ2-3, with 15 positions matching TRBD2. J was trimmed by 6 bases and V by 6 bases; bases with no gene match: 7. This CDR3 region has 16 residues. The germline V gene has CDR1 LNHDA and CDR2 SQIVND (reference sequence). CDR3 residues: CASRPRTSGRADTQYF. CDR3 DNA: TGTGCCAGTAGACCGCGGACTAGCGGGAGGGCCGATACGCAGTATTTT.

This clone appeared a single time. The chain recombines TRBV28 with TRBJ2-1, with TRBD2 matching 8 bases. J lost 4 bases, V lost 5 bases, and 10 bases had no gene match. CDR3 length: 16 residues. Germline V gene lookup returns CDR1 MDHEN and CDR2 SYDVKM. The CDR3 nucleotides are TGTGCCAGCAGTCTCGTGATAGCGGGATCTTACAATGAGCAGTTCTTC. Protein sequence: CASSLVIAGSYNEQFF.

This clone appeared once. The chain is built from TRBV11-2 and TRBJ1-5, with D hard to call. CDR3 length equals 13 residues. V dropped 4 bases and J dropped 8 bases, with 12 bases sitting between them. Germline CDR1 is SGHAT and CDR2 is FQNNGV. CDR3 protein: CASSSHIMEPQHF. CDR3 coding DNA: TGTGCCAGCAGCTCCCACATAATGGAGCCCCAGCATTTT.

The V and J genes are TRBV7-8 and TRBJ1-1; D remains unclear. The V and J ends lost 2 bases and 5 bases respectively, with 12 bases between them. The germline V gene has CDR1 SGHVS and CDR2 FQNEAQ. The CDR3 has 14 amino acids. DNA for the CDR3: TGTGCCAGCAGCTTATGGGGTCGGAGAACTGAAGCTTTCTTT. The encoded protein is CASSLWGRRTEAFF.

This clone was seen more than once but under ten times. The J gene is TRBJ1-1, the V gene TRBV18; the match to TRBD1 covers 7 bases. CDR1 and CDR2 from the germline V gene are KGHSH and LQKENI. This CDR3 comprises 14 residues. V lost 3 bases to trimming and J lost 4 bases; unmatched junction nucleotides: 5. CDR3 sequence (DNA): TGTGCCAGCTCACCCGGACAGGACGGCACTGAAGCTTTCTTT. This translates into CASSPGQDGTEAFF.

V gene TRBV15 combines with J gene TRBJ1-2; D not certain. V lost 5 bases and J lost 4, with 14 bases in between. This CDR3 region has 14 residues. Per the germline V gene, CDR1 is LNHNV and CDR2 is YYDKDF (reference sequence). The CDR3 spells CATSHRDTIYGYTF. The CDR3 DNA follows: TGTGCCACCAGCCACCGGGATACCATCTATGGCTACACCTTC.

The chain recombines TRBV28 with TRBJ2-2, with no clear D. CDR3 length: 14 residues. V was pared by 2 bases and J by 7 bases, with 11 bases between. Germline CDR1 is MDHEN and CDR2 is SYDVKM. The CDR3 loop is CASSLRRPFGELFF. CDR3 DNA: TGTGCCAGCAGTTTAAGGCGGCCGTTCGGGGAGCTGTTTTTT.

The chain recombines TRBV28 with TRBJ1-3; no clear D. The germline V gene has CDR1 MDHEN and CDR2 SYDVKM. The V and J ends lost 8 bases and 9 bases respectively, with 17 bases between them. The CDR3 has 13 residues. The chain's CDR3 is CASQSGLDGTIYF. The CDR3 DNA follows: TGTGCCAGCCAATCGGGCCTCGACGGCACCATATATTTT.

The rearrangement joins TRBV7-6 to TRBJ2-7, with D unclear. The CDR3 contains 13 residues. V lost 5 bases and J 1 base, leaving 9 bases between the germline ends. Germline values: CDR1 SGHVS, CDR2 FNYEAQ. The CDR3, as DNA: TGTGCCAGCAGCGCGAGTGGGTCCTACGAGCAGTACTTC. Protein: CASSASGSYEQYF.

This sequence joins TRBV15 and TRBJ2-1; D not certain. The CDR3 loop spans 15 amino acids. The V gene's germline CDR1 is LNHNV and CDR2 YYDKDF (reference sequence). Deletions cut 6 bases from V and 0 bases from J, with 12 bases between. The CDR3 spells CATRAETYSYNEQFF. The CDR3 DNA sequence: TGTGCCACCAGGGCTGAAACCTACTCCTACAATGAGCAGTTCTTC.

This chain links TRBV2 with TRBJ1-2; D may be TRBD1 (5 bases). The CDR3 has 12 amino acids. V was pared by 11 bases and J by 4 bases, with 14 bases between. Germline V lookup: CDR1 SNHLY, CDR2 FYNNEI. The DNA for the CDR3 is TGTGCCGGGACTACCGCTGGCTATGGCTACACCTTC. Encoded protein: CAGTTAGYGYTF.

The CDR3 loop reads CASRATVQETQYF. Here the CDR3 DNA reads TGTGCCAGTAGAGCGACCGTACAAGAGACCCAGTACTTC. The genes are TRBV19 and TRBJ2-5; D gene uncertain. The CDR3 spans 13 residues. The ends were cut back, 6 bases at V and 2 bases at J, with 10 bases in the middle. Per the germline V gene, CDR1 is LNHDA and CDR2 is SQIVND (reference sequence).

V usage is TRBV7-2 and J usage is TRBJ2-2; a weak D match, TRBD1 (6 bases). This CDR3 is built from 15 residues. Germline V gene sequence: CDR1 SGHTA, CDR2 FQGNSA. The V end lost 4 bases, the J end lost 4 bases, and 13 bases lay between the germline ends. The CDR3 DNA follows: TGTGCCAGCAGCTCGTGGACAGTCTCCACCGGGGAGCTGTTTTTT. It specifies CASSSWTVSTGELFF.

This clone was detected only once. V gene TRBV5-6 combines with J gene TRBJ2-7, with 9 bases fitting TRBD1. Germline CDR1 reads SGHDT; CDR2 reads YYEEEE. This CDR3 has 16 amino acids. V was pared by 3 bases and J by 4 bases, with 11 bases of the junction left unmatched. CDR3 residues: CASSSHPRTGVYEQYF. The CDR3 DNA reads TGTGCCAGCAGCTCCCACCCCCGGACAGGGGTGTACGAGCAGTACTTC. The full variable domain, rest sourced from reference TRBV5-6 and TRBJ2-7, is DAGVTQSPTHLIKTRGQQVTLRCSPKSGHDTVSWYQQALGQGPQFIFQYYEEEERQRGNFPDRFSGHQFPNYSSELNVNALLLGDSALYLCASSSHPRTGVYEQYFGPGTRLTVT.

The CDR3 loop reads CASSAGVSNYGYTF. For the CDR3, the DNA is TGTGCCAGCAGCGCAGGGGTTTCTAACTATGGCTACACCTTC. This rearrangement joins TRBV11-2 to TRBJ1-2, with D perhaps TRBD1 (6 bases). The V end was cut by 5 bases, the J end by 0 bases, with 10 bases between. This CDR3 has 14 residues. Germline V lookup: CDR1 SGHAT, CDR2 FQNNGV.

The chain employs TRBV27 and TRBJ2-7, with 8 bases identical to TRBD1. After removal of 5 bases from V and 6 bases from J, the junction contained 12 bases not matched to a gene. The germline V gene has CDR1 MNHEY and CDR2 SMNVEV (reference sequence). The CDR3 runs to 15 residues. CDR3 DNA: TGTGCCAGCAGTCCAACGAGGACAGGGTGGAGCGAGCAGTACTTC. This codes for CASSPTRTGWSEQYF.

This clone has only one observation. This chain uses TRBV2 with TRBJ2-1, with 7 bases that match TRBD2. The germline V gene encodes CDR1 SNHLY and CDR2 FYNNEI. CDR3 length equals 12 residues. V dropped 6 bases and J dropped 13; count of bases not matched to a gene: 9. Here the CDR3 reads CASSLAGVEQFF. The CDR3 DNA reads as TGTGCCAGCAGCCTTGCGGGAGTTGAACAGTTCTTC.

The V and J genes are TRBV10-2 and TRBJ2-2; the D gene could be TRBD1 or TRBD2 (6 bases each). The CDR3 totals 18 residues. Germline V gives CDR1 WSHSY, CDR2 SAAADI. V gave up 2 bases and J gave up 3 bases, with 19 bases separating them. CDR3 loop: CASSEEFFGGADTGELFF. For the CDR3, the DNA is TGCGCCAGCAGTGAGGAGTTCTTCGGGGGCGCCGACACCGGGGAGCTGTTTTTT.

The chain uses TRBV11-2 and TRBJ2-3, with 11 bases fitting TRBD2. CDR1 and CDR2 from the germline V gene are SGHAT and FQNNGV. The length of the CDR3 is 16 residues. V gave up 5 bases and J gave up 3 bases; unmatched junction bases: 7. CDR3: CASSQWTSGRTDTQYF. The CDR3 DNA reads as TGTGCCAGCAGCCAGTGGACTAGCGGGCGGACAGATACGCAGTATTTT.

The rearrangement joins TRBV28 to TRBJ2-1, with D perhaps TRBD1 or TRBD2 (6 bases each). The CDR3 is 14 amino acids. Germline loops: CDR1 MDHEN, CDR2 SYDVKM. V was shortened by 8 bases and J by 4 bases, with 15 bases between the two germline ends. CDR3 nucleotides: TGTGCCAGCGGGGGGCCACTATTTTACAATGAGCAGTTCTTC. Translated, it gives CASGGPLFYNEQFF.

The CDR3 DNA reads TGTGCCAGCAGCTTTTCCGCGGGAGGGGGCACCGGGGAGCTGTTTTTT. Its protein product is CASSFSAGGGTGELFF. The V call is TRBV7-9, the J call TRBJ2-2, with 9 positions matching TRBD2. The CDR3 covers 16 residues. Germline loops: CDR1 SEHNR, CDR2 FQNEAQ (reference sequence). Unmatched junction bases numbered 6, after V lost 3 bases and J lost 4 bases.